A single sample is the source of the 11 T cell receptor beta chains below, sequenced in a study of blood T cells in healthy people across ages. A second PCR of 7 to 11 cycles used a sample-barcoded 5' primer and a J-beta primer mix. TCRdb ran MiXCR on the 5' RACE reads and lists one entry per CDR3 protein. The sample records 1,100,000 or so distinct CDR3 sequences, 40% to 55% being singletons. The sample was blood. These receptors all stem from a woman in her sixties in good health.

The chain combines TRBV21-1 with TRBJ2-7. TRBV21-1 is termed a pseudogene. CDR3 length equals 14 residues. In nucleotides, the CDR3 is TGTGCCAGCAGCAAGCAGAGTCTGAGCGACGAGCAGTACTTC. It codes for CASSKQSLSDEQYF.

This clonotype was counted only a few times. This rearrangement joins TRBV10-2 to TRBJ2-7; TRBD2 aligns across 14 bases. From germline, CDR1 is WSHSY and CDR2 SAAADI. After removal of 5 bases from V and 3 bases from J, the junction contained 6 bases not matched to a gene. There are 16 residues in the CDR3. CDR3 sequence (DNA): TGCGCCAGCAGTATACGGACTAGCGGGAGGTTCTACGAGCAGTACTTC. Translating gives CASSIRTSGRFYEQYF.

The rearrangement joins TRBV7-9 to TRBJ1-6; no firm D call. CDR3 length equals 16 residues. Trimming removed 7 bases from V and 4 bases from J, with 17 bases in between. Germline values: CDR1 SEHNR, CDR2 FQNEAQ (reference sequence). This CDR3 is CASKKEGRGYNSPLHF. The CDR3 DNA sequence: TGTGCCAGCAAGAAGGAGGGTCGGGGATATAATTCACCCCTCCACTTT.

This clonotype was observed many times. V and J are TRBV29-1 and TRBJ2-3; no firm D call. The CDR3 spans 15 residues. Trimming cost V 6 bases and J 0 bases, with 16 bases left between them. Germline-derived CDR1 and CDR2 are SQVTM and ANQGSEA. CDR3 loop: CSVAARAGSTDTQYF. The CDR3 coding sequence is TGCAGCGTCGCTGCCCGGGCAGGAAGCACAGATACGCAGTATTTT.

This clonotype has only a few counts. The genes are TRBV7-2 and TRBJ2-1; D is uncertain. Looked up from germline, CDR1 is SGHTA and CDR2 is FQGNSA. The V end was cut by 3 bases, the J end by 5 bases, with 8 bases between. This CDR3 comprises 13 residues. The CDR3 sequence: CASSFRANNEQFF. Here the CDR3 DNA reads TGTGCCAGCAGCTTCCGGGCCAACAATGAGCAGTTCTTC.

The rearrangement joins TRBV21-1 to TRBJ2-1; the table calls TRBD2, which could not be checked here. TRBV21-1 corresponds to a pseudogene. The CDR3 sequence is 17 residues long. In DNA form, the CDR3 reads TGTGCCAGCCTACGGAAGGAGCGGGAGGACGACTACAATGAGCAGTTCTTC. It is translated as CASLRKEREDDYNEQFF.

This clonotype was found a few times. This chain connects TRBV20-1 to TRBJ2-3; a weak D match, TRBD1 (5 bases). This CDR3 has 14 amino acids. The germline gives CDR1 DFQATT, CDR2 SNEGSKA (reference sequence). Trimming took 5 bases from V and 4 from J, leaving 16 bases between them. The CDR3 is CSAFPLGAADTQYF. The DNA of the CDR3 is TGCAGTGCTTTCCCCCTAGGGGCAGCAGATACGCAGTATTTT.

The V call is TRBV3-1, the J call TRBJ2-3; 9 bases line up with TRBD2. With V trimmed by 6 bases and J by 5 bases, 6 bases remained unmatched. The CDR3 is 14 amino acids. Germline assignment: CDR1 LGHDT and CDR2 YNNKEL (reference sequence). The CDR3 here is CASSYVAGVDTQYF. The CDR3, as DNA: TGTGCCAGCAGTTACGTAGCGGGAGTAGATACGCAGTATTTT.

This clonotype was seen only a few times. The chain joins TRBV20-1 to TRBJ2-5; tentatively, D is TRBD2 (6 bases). This CDR3 has 16 residues. The V gene's germline CDR1 is DFQATT and CDR2 SNEGSKA (reference sequence). Trimming took off 4 bases at V and 5 bases at J, with 23 bases between the two ends. CDR3 amino acids: CSAKAPPGGTWETQYF. In nucleotides, the CDR3 is TGCAGTGCTAAGGCCCCACCCGGGGGAACGTGGGAGACCCAGTACTTC.

CDR3 bases: TGTGCCAGCAGCTTAGAGGCCCCTAGCGGGAGTGGTAAGACAGATACGCAGTATTTT. Its translation: CASSLEAPSGSGKTDTQYF. The chain employs TRBV11-2 and TRBJ2-3; 10 bases match TRBD2. Germline trimming cut 0 bases from V and 3 bases from J; bases unmatched to any gene: 12. CDR1 and CDR2 (germline): SGHAT, FQNNGV. The length of the CDR3 is 19 residues.

The genes are TRBV5-6 and TRBJ2-7, with 8 bases that match TRBD2. Germline assignment: CDR1 SGHDT and CDR2 YYEEEE. The CDR3 is 17 residues long. The ends lost 1 base at V and 0 bases at J; junction bases unmatched: 9. The CDR3 DNA reads as TGTGCCAGCAGCTTGTTTCGGGGGGGTAGCCTCTCCTACGAGCAGTACTTC. This codes for CASSLFRGGSLSYEQYF.